The 10 T cell receptor beta chains in this list originate from one sample, sequenced in a study of blood T cell repertoires in COVID-19. Measured with immunoSEQ multiplex PCR; TCRdb has only the in-frame clones, and not every one. The sample has under 90,000 clones, 65% to 90% seen once. Source material: peripheral blood. These receptors were collected from a woman over 75 with active or convalescent COVID-19.

This clone is a singleton in its sample. This chain links TRBV11-2 with TRBJ2-1; 11 bases agree with TRBD2. CDR3 length equals 20 residues. Germline V gives CDR1 SGHAT, CDR2 FQNNGV. After removal of 0 bases from V and 0 bases from J, the junction contained 10 bases not matched to a gene. For the CDR3, the DNA is TGTGCCAGCAGCTTAGAGGCTAGCGGGGGGCTACCGAGCTCCTACAATGAGCAGTTCTTC. It encodes CASSLEASGGLPSSYNEQFF.

The chain carries TRBV7-3 and TRBJ2-3; weak D call: TRBD2 (5 bases). CDR3 size: 13 residues. The V and J ends lost 5 bases and 9 bases respectively, with 15 bases between them. Germline V lookup: CDR1 SGHTA, CDR2 FQGTGA. The CDR3 sequence: CASSIEGASTQYF. Written as DNA, the CDR3 is TGTGCCAGCAGCATAGAGGGAGCTTCGACGCAGTATTTT.

The chain is built from TRBV4-1 and TRBJ2-2; D unclear. Germline assignment: CDR1 MGHRA and CDR2 YSYEKL. V gave up 1 base and J gave up 4 bases, with 7 bases separating them. CDR3 size: 14 residues. CDR3 DNA sequence: TGCGCCAGCAGCCAAGTCATCAGCACCGGGGAGCTGTTTTTT. It codes for CASSQVISTGELFF.

In its sample, this clone was seen a few times. V and J are TRBV7-8 and TRBJ2-7, with 11 positions matching TRBD2. J lost 0 bases, V lost 1 base, and 5 bases had no gene match. CDR1 is SGHVS and CDR2 is FQNEAQ in the germline V gene. The CDR3 totals 17 residues. The CDR3 coding sequence is TGTGCCAGCAGCTTAGAGGCTAGCGGGGGGTACTCCTACGAGCAGTACTTC. This sequence encodes CASSLEASGGYSYEQYF.

The chain combines TRBV7-9 with TRBJ1-2; a possible D gene is TRBD1 (6 bases). Between the trimmed V and J ends, which lost 5 bases and 6 bases, there was a span of 19 bases. In germline, CDR1 is SEHNR, CDR2 FQNEAQ (reference sequence). The CDR3 is 15 residues long. The CDR3 here is CASSLVGGPSDGYTF. The CDR3 nucleotides are TGTGCCAGCAGCCTCGTAGGGGGACCATCGGATGGCTACACCTTC. Supplemented by reference TRBV7-9 and TRBJ1-2, the full variable domain reads DTGVSQNPRHKITKRGQNVTFRCDPISEHNRLYWYRQTLGQGPEFLTYFQNEAQLEKSRLLSDRFSAERPKGSFSTLEIQRTEQGDSAMYLCASSLVGGPSDGYTFGSGTRLTVV.

This clone was recorded once. This chain links TRBV21-1 with TRBJ2-1; the tabulated D call, TRBD2, remains unverified against the DNA. TRBV21-1 is classified as a pseudogene. The CDR3 length is 18 residues. The CDR3 is CASSSGLAEASSYNEQFF. The DNA of the CDR3 is TGTGCCAGCAGTTCAGGGCTAGCGGAGGCAAGCTCCTACAATGAGCAGTTCTTC.

This chain links TRBV27 with TRBJ2-3; 14 bases line up with TRBD2. With V trimmed by 3 bases and J by 8 bases, 13 bases remained unmatched. Germline values: CDR1 MNHEY, CDR2 SMNVEV (reference sequence). The CDR3 runs to 18 residues. The CDR3 DNA follows: TGTGCCAGCAGTTTCTCCGGGACTAGCGGGAGTATCATCGGTACGCAGTATTTT. Amino acids: CASSFSGTSGSIIGTQYF.

V usage is TRBV5-1 and J usage is TRBJ1-5; 7 bases are shared with TRBD1. The CDR3 consists of 16 residues. Germline loops: CDR1 SGHRS, CDR2 YFSETQ. Trimming removed 4 bases from V and 4 bases from J; junction bases left unmatched: 11. The CDR3 DNA reads TGCGCCAGCAGCCCTGGACAGGAAAGAGGGAATCAGCCCCAGCATTTT. Amino acid sequence: CASSPGQERGNQPQHF.

This CDR3 is CASSANVLAGSYEQYF. CDR3 bases: TGTGCCAGCAGCGCGAATGTGCTAGCGGGGTCCTACGAGCAGTACTTC. The V gene is TRBV5-5, the J gene TRBJ2-7; 9 bases are shared with TRBD2. CDR1 is SGHKS, CDR2 YYEKEE, per germline (reference sequence). The length of the CDR3 is 16 residues. J gave up 1 base and V 4 bases, and 9 bases lay outside the gene matches.

This chain uses TRBV4-1 with TRBJ2-3, with D possibly TRBD2 on 6 matching bases. Looked up from germline, CDR1 is MGHRA and CDR2 is YSYEKL. This CDR3 is 19 amino acids long. Trimming pared 0 bases from V and 0 bases from J, leaving 19 bases between. The CDR3 sequence is CASSQEGGKVGSSTDTQYF. DNA of the CDR3: TGCGCCAGCAGCCAAGAAGGAGGGAAGGTGGGTTCTAGCACAGATACGCAGTATTTT.